This passage covers 4 T cell receptor beta chains from one sample sequenced in a study of blood T cell repertoires in COVID-19. The protocol was immunoSEQ multiplex PCR, while the TCRdb copy is restricted to in-frame clones and leaves out a portion. The sample holds 230,000 or so clones; about 87% are singletons and the top ten take 2.6%. Sequenced sample: PBMCs or T cells enriched from blood (not recorded which). These receptors were obtained from a woman in her 30s who had recovered from COVID-19.

The V and J genes are TRBV27 and TRBJ1-6; 9 bases align to TRBD1. Germline CDR1 is MNHEY and CDR2 is SMNVEV (reference sequence). J was trimmed by 6 bases and V by 5 bases; bases with no gene match: 14. CDR3 size: 18 residues. CDR3 sequence reads: CASSPDRGSIGINSPLHF. CDR3 DNA sequence: TGTGCCAGCAGTCCGGACAGGGGATCCATCGGAATTAATTCACCCCTCCACTTT.

The chain combines TRBV18 with TRBJ1-2; D remains ambiguous. CDR3 size: 15 residues. Germline assignment: CDR1 KGHSH and CDR2 LQKENI. V was clipped by 3 bases and J by 0 bases, with 11 bases between them. CDR3 in DNA: TGTGCCAGCTCACCGGTACGTCACTCTAACTATGGCTACACCTTC. Its protein is CASSPVRHSNYGYTF. Full variable domain (missing parts from reference TRBV18 and TRBJ1-2): NAGVMQNPRHLVRRRGQEARLRCSPMKGHSHVYWYRQLPEEGLKFMVYLQKENIIDESGMPKERFSAEFPKEGPSILRIQQVVRGDSAAYFCASSPVRHSNYGYTFGSGTRLTVV.

The rearrangement joins TRBV2 to TRBJ1-4; 7 positions agree with TRBD1. This CDR3 is 15 amino acids long. The V gene's germline CDR1 is SNHLY and CDR2 FYNNEI. The trim removed 8 bases at V and 4 bases at J, leaving 10 bases unmatched. DNA for the CDR3: TGTGCCAGCTCTCGTAACTCAGGGGGTAATGAAAAACTGTTTTTT. As protein: CASSRNSGGNEKLFF.

This clone was seen a handful of times. The rearrangement joins TRBV7-2 to TRBJ1-2; D ambiguous. V dropped 0 bases and J dropped 3 bases, with 11 bases sitting between them. The CDR3 runs 15 residues. Germline V gene sequence: CDR1 SGHTA, CDR2 FQGNSA. Here the CDR3 reads CASSLAGGSYYGYTF. CDR3 bases: TGTGCCAGCAGCTTAGCGGGAGGGTCCTACTATGGCTACACCTTC.